One sample yielded the 30 T cell receptor beta chains listed below, sequenced in a study of blood T cell repertoires in COVID-19. Profiling relied on immunoSEQ multiplex PCR, and the TCRdb table lists in-frame clones only, not all of them. The table lists approximately 80,000 clones, about 72% of them singletons. Sequencing was performed on peripheral blood. Source of these receptors: a man between 70 and 80 years old with active or convalescent COVID-19.

The chain links TRBV11-1 to TRBJ2-1; TRBD2 matches 8 bases. V gave up 2 bases and J gave up 6 bases; unmatched junction bases: 6. Germline V gene sequence: CDR1 SGHAT, CDR2 FQDESV (reference sequence). The CDR3 loop spans 15 amino acids. In DNA, the CDR3 is TGTGCCAGCAGCTTATCCGGGGGGGCCTCCAATGAGCAGTTCTTC. Translating it yields CASSLSGGASNEQFF. Looking up the rest from reference TRBV11-1 and TRBJ2-1 gives the full variable domain: EAEVAQSPRYKITEKSQAVAFWCDPISGHATLYWYRQILGQGPELLVQFQDESVVDDSQLPKDRFSAERLKGVDSTLKIQPAELGDSAMYLCASSLSGGASNEQFFGPGTRLTVL.

The gene calls are TRBV6-5 and TRBJ2-3; D might be TRBD1 (5 bases). Trimming removed 3 bases from V and 4 bases from J, with 8 bases in between. The V gene's germline CDR1 is MNHEY and CDR2 SVGAGI. The CDR3 extends over 13 amino acids. In DNA form, the CDR3 reads TGTGCCAGCAGTTATCACAGGTCAGATACGCAGTATTTT. This encodes CASSYHRSDTQYF.

This sequence joins TRBV28 and TRBJ1-3; 7 nucleotides match TRBD1. After removal of 5 bases from V and 0 bases from J, the junction contained 7 bases not matched to a gene. Germline V gene data show CDR1 as MDHEN and CDR2 as SYDVKM. The length of the CDR3 is 16 residues. CDR3 residues: CASSLPGQTSGNTIYF. In DNA, the CDR3 is TGTGCCAGCAGTCTCCCGGGACAGACCTCTGGAAACACCATATATTTT.

The V and J genes are TRBV28 and TRBJ2-7; D possibly corresponds to TRBD2 (6 bases). CDR1 MDHEN and CDR2 SYDVKM come from the germline V gene. V shed 3 bases and J shed 13 bases, with 19 bases lying between them. The CDR3 totals 13 residues. The CDR3 bases are TGTGCCAGCAGTTTCAGGAGCAGGGACTCGCTTTACTTC. Protein sequence: CASSFRSRDSLYF.

This clone was found a few times. The CDR3 protein is CAWRAGGWGPQHF. As DNA, the CDR3 is TGTGCCTGGAGGGCAGGGGGCTGGGGGCCCCAGCATTTT. The chain uses TRBV30 and TRBJ1-5; 8 nucleotides align to TRBD1. Trimming removed 3 bases from V and 9 bases from J; junction bases left unmatched: 7. The CDR3 is made up of 13 amino acids. Germline loops: CDR1 GTSNPN, CDR2 SVGIG (reference sequence).

CDR3 DNA: TGCGCCAGCAGCTTGAATCTAGATACGCAGTATTTT. As protein: CASSLNLDTQYF. This chain joins TRBV5-1 and TRBJ2-3; D remains ambiguous. The CDR3 is 12 amino acids. The germline V gene has CDR1 SGHRS and CDR2 YFSETQ. V was cut by 1 base and J by 5 bases, with 5 bases left in between.

V and J are TRBV28 and TRBJ2-6, with a tentative D call TRBD2 (6 bases). V lost 5 bases, J lost 2 bases, and 16 bases lay in between. The CDR3 is 17 amino acids. Germline assignment: CDR1 MDHEN and CDR2 SYDVKM. The DNA for the CDR3 is TGTGCCAGCAGTCCCGTCGGGGGTCCCCCTGGGGCCAACGTCCTGACTTTC. It specifies CASSPVGGPPGANVLTF.

The rearrangement joins TRBV4-1 to TRBJ2-1; 10 positions match TRBD2. CDR3 length: 16 amino acids. J lost 5 bases, V lost 1 base, and 5 bases had no gene match. CDR1 is MGHRA and CDR2 is YSYEKL in the germline V gene. The CDR3 loop is CASSQGPSGSNNEQFF. CDR3 sequence (DNA): TGCGCCAGCAGCCAAGGGCCTAGCGGGAGTAACAATGAGCAGTTCTTC.

The chain recombines TRBV6-5 with TRBJ1-1; a weak D match, TRBD1 (5 bases). The CDR3 is 13 amino acids. The V end lost 4 bases, the J end lost 11 bases, and 17 bases lay between the germline ends. CDR1 MNHEY and CDR2 SVGAGI come from the germline V gene. For the CDR3, the DNA is TGTGCCAGCAGTTTTCCCATCCAGACAGTGGCTTTCTTT. Its protein is CASSFPIQTVAFF.

J is TRBJ2-5 and V is TRBV10-3, with 9 bases that match TRBD2. Germline lookup yields CDR1 ENHRY and CDR2 SYGVKD. This CDR3 has 16 amino acids. The J segment lost 4 bases and the V segment lost 6 bases, leaving 12 bases of the junction unmatched. The CDR3 DNA is TGTGCCATCAGAGGGTTTGCGCGGGGGGGCGGAGAGACCCAGTACTTC. As protein: CAIRGFARGGGETQYF.

The chain joins TRBV10-2 to TRBJ2-7; 9 bases map to TRBD1. The CDR3 consists of 14 residues. Germline trimming cut 3 bases from V and 3 bases from J; bases unmatched to any gene: 3. In germline, CDR1 is WSHSY, CDR2 SAAADI. CDR3 bases: TGCGCCAGCAGTGACTCGGGACAGGGCTACGAGCAGTACTTC. Its translation is CASSDSGQGYEQYF.

The chain couples TRBV27 to TRBJ2-3, with 11 bases matching TRBD2. Germline V CDR1 and CDR2: MNHEY, SMNVEV (reference sequence). This CDR3 is built from 19 residues. Trimming at V came to 5 bases and at J to 0 bases, leaving 13 bases not matched to a gene. The CDR3 reads CASSPMGLAASTSTDTQYF. The CDR3 bases are TGTGCCAGCAGTCCCATGGGACTAGCGGCCTCTACTAGCACAGATACGCAGTATTTT.

The chain is built from TRBV11-2 and TRBJ2-5; 7 nucleotides agree with TRBD2. V dropped 0 bases and J dropped 4; count of bases not matched to a gene: 17. Per germline, CDR1 SGHAT and CDR2 FQNNGV. The CDR3 contains 19 residues. The CDR3 DNA sequence: TGTGCCAGCAGCTTAGAGTTACCGGTGGGAGGCAGGGAGGGAGAGACCCAGTACTTC. Its translation: CASSLELPVGGREGETQYF.

The chain recombines TRBV4-1 with TRBJ1-5; the D gene is possibly TRBD1 (5 bases). This CDR3 spans 16 amino acids. Deletions cut 1 base from V and 2 bases from J, with 12 bases between. Germline V gene lookup returns CDR1 MGHRA and CDR2 YSYEKL. CDR3 DNA sequence: TGCGCCAGCAGCCAAGGACGGGGGGGAGGCAATCAGCCCCAGCATTTT. This gives the protein CASSQGRGGGNQPQHF.

The rearrangement joins TRBV29-1 to TRBJ2-5; TRBD1 is a possible D gene (6 bases). Germline V lookup: CDR1 SQVTM, CDR2 ANQGSEA. Deletions cut 4 bases from V and 5 bases from J, with 11 bases between. This CDR3 comprises 12 residues. The CDR3 DNA is TGCAGCGTTGTTAGGGGGTCGGAGACCCAGTACTTC. Its translation: CSVVRGSETQYF.

This clone was seen repeatedly, ten times or more. CDR3 loop: CASSLGQDYEQYF. CDR3 DNA: TGTGCCAGCAGCTTGGGACAGGACTACGAGCAGTACTTC. The genes are TRBV7-6 and TRBJ2-7, with TRBD1 matching 8 bases. Germline loops: CDR1 SGHVS, CDR2 FNYEAQ. V trimming: 3 bases; J trimming: 3 bases; junction bases outside the gene matches: 1. This CDR3 region has 13 residues.

This sequence joins TRBV27 and TRBJ1-2; D uncertain. V was trimmed by 6 bases and J by 1 base, leaving 21 bases between them. The length of the CDR3 is 17 residues. The germline gives CDR1 MNHEY, CDR2 SMNVEV (reference sequence). The CDR3 region is CASSPEGAYHFNYGYTF. CDR3 bases: TGTGCCAGCAGCCCTGAGGGAGCGTACCACTTTAACTATGGCTACACCTTC.

This clone was found once. The V gene is TRBV29-1, the J gene TRBJ2-7; 7 bases line up with TRBD2. The ends lost 6 bases at V and 2 bases at J; junction bases unmatched: 10. Germline V gene sequence: CDR1 SQVTM, CDR2 ANQGSEA. The CDR3 has 14 amino acids. This CDR3 is CSVVGTNSPYEQYF. Written as DNA, the CDR3 is TGCAGCGTCGTCGGGACTAATTCTCCCTACGAGCAGTACTTC.

The rearrangement links TRBV28 to TRBJ2-3, with D possibly matching TRBD2 (5 bases). Germline CDR1 and CDR2: MDHEN and SYDVKM. Trimming took off 6 bases at V and 6 bases at J, with 19 bases between the two ends. This CDR3 spans 15 amino acids. The CDR3 loop reads CASSQNPGMGDTQYF. CDR3 nucleotide sequence: TGTGCCAGCAGCCAGAATCCCGGGATGGGGGATACGCAGTATTTT.

The rearrangement joins TRBV6-1 to TRBJ1-5; D remains ambiguous. The germline CDR1 and CDR2 sequences are MNHNS and SASEGT. Trimming stripped 1 base from V and 12 bases from J, with 16 bases between. This CDR3 has 14 amino acids. The CDR3 DNA reads TGTGCCAGCAGTGAAGGAGGGTCAGCAATCAGCCAGCATTTT. Protein product: CASSEGGSAISQHF.

The chain uses TRBV5-4 and TRBJ2-1, with TRBD1 matching over 10 bases. Germline assignment: CDR1 SGHNT and CDR2 YYREEE (reference sequence). The CDR3 covers 15 residues. Trimming removed 4 bases from V and 2 bases from J; junction bases left unmatched: 3. CDR3 DNA sequence: TGTGCCAGCAGCGACGGGACAGGGGCCTACAATGAGCAGTTCTTC. Protein sequence: CASSDGTGAYNEQFF.

This chain uses TRBV6-5 with TRBJ1-1; the D gene is possibly TRBD1 (6 bases). The CDR3 totals 11 residues. V gave up 6 bases and J gave up 12 bases, with 14 bases separating them. In germline, CDR1 is MNHEY, CDR2 SVGAGI. The CDR3 protein is CASSTDRRSFF. In DNA, the CDR3 is TGTGCCAGCAGCACCGACAGGCGGTCTTTCTTT.

This chain links TRBV6-6 with TRBJ2-2, with D possibly TRBD1 on 6 matching bases. Looked up from germline, CDR1 is MNHNY and CDR2 is SVGAGI (reference sequence). There are 15 residues in the CDR3. V was cut by 2 bases and J by 6 bases, with 13 bases left in between. The CDR3 sequence: CASSYRPGDAGELFF. The CDR3, as DNA: TGTGCCAGCAGTTACAGGCCAGGGGACGCCGGGGAGCTGTTTTTT.

V usage is TRBV6-2 or TRBV6-3 and J usage is TRBJ1-1; TRBD1 matches 7 bases. The germline CDR1 and CDR2 sequences are MNHEY and SVGEGT. The junction had 4 bases not matched to a gene; V was cut back by 5 bases and J by 1 base. CDR3 length: 14 amino acids. CDR3 nucleotides: TGTGCCAGCAGTCACAGGGGACAGAACACTGAAGCTTTCTTT. It specifies CASSHRGQNTEAFF.

This clone came up once. The chain combines TRBV29-1 with TRBJ1-5, with D unresolved. Germline lookup yields CDR1 SQVTM and CDR2 ANQGSEA. The length of the CDR3 is 13 residues. V was pared by 4 bases and J by 0 bases, with 7 bases between. CDR3 DNA: TGCAGCGTTGGCGAGAATAGCAATCAGCCCCAGCATTTT. Translating it yields CSVGENSNQPQHF.

This clone was observed a handful of times. V and J are TRBV3-1 (or the pseudogene TRBV3-2) and TRBJ2-5; D is perhaps TRBD2 (5 bases). This CDR3 has 14 amino acids. The germline V and J ends were trimmed by 0 bases and 5 bases, with 10 bases remaining between them. CDR1 is LGHDT, CDR2 YNNKEL, per germline (reference sequence). The DNA of the CDR3 is TGTGCCAGCAGCCAAGATACCGGGGTTGAGACCCAGTACTTC. Its translation is CASSQDTGVETQYF.

This chain links TRBV3-1 (or the pseudogene TRBV3-2) with TRBJ1-1; no clear D. CDR1 and CDR2 from the germline V gene are LGHDT and YNNKEL (reference sequence). V dropped 6 bases and J dropped 1 base, with 6 bases sitting between them. The CDR3 totals 12 residues. CDR3 sequence (DNA): TGTGCCAGCAGTCACAGGAACACTGAAGCTTTCTTT. Translated: CASSHRNTEAFF.

The chain uses TRBV5-4 and TRBJ2-1, with TRBD1 matching 7 bases. With 2 bases clipped from V and 0 bases from J, the junction kept 5 bases outside the gene matches. From germline, CDR1 is SGHNT and CDR2 YYREEE (reference sequence). The CDR3 is 16 amino acids. CDR3 amino acids: CASSLKTGASYNEQFF. As DNA, the CDR3 is TGTGCCAGCAGCTTAAAAACAGGGGCCTCCTACAATGAGCAGTTCTTC.

This chain joins TRBV5-6 and TRBJ1-2; D call uncertain. Trimming left V 4 bases short and J 2 bases short, with 18 bases between. CDR1 is SGHDT, CDR2 YYEEEE, per germline. The CDR3 runs to 16 residues. The CDR3 here is CASSMGYRGANYGYTF. As DNA, the CDR3 is TGTGCCAGCAGCATGGGGTACCGGGGAGCCAACTATGGCTACACCTTC.

The V and J genes are TRBV5-1 and TRBJ2-3; maybe TRBD2 (6 bases). V was shortened by 5 bases and J by 0 bases, with 22 bases between the two germline ends. CDR1 SGHRS and CDR2 YFSETQ come from the germline V gene. CDR3 length: 18 amino acids. The CDR3 here is CASSPFWDSGTSTDTQYF. CDR3 sequence (DNA): TGCGCCAGCAGTCCTTTTTGGGATAGCGGCACTAGCACAGATACGCAGTATTTT.